A selection of T cell receptor beta chains follows, all from one sample in a study of post-analysis software for immune sequencing data. From the PCR reads, TCRdb called clonotypes with MiXCR, one entry per CDR3 protein. The table includes under 200,000 distinct CDR3 sequences, approximately 35% detected once. The material sequenced was blood, taken after autologous hematopoietic stem cell transplantation. The receptors originated from a girl aged 5-17 years with multiple sclerosis. The CDR3 runs from the conserved cysteine through the conserved F or W. Fields, in order: clone size, D gene, V gene, J gene, CDR3 protein, CDR3 DNA. The D gene is left open where the match is weak. The listing skips clone size in some rows; elsewhere it reads once, few, many or a size class.

clone_size: NA
d_call: NA
v_call: TRBV20-1
j_call: TRBJ1-1
cdr3_aa: CSASSWEGDTEAFF
cdr3_nt: TGCAGTGCTAGTTCGTGGGAGGGGGACACTGAAGCTTTCTTT

clone_size: few
d_call: NA
v_call: TRBV5-1
j_call: TRBJ2-2
cdr3_aa: CASSLAGAANTGELFF
cdr3_nt: TGCGCCAGCAGCTTGGCCGGGGCAGCGAACACCGGGGAGCTGTTTTTT

clone_size: NA
d_call: NA
v_call: TRBV4-3
j_call: TRBJ2-3
cdr3_aa: CASSQDALPGPTTSTDTQYF
cdr3_nt: TGCGCCAGCAGCCAAGATGCCCTACCGGGCCCTACCACTAGCACAGATACGCAGTATTTT

clone_size: few
d_call: NA
v_call: TRBV29-1
j_call: TRBJ1-2
cdr3_aa: CSVEEGRGGYTF
cdr3_nt: TGCAGCGTTGAAGAAGGCCGCGGAGGCTACACCTTC

clone_size: once
d_call: NA
v_call: TRBV10-3
j_call: TRBJ2-5
cdr3_aa: CAISDGETQYF
cdr3_nt: TGTGCCATCAGTGATGGTGAGACCCAGTACTTC

clone_size: many
d_call: NA
v_call: TRBV27
j_call: TRBJ2-5
cdr3_aa: CASSLRADQETQYF
cdr3_nt: TGTGCCAGCAGTTTAAGGGCTGACCAAGAGACCCAGTACTTC

clone_size: few
d_call: NA
v_call: TRBV24-1
j_call: TRBJ1-2
cdr3_aa: CATSDDSADGYTF
cdr3_nt: TGTGCCACCAGTGATGACAGCGCGGATGGCTACACCTTC

clone_size: few
d_call: NA
v_call: TRBV20-1
j_call: TRBJ2-7
cdr3_aa: CSAELSSGGGYEQYF
cdr3_nt: TGCAGTGCCGAGCTCTCTAGCGGAGGGGGTTACGAGCAGTACTTC

clone_size: NA
d_call: NA
v_call: TRBV20-1
j_call: TRBJ2-5
cdr3_aa: CSASRIVIRETQYF
cdr3_nt: TGCAGTGCTAGCCGGATAGTTATTAGGGAGACCCAGTACTTC

clone_size: NA
d_call: NA
v_call: TRBV15
j_call: TRBJ1-4
cdr3_aa: CATSREVGGSNEKLFF
cdr3_nt: TGTGCCACCAGCAGAGAGGTGGGGGGATCGAATGAAAAACTGTTTTTT

clone_size: few
d_call: NA
v_call: TRBV18
j_call: TRBJ2-7
cdr3_aa: CASSPTASIYGQYF
cdr3_nt: TGTGCCAGCTCACCAACGGCTAGCATCTACGGGCAGTACTTC

clone_size: few
d_call: NA
v_call: TRBV20-1
j_call: TRBJ2-7
cdr3_aa: CSGRAYSSHEQYF
cdr3_nt: TGCAGTGGAAGAGCTTACTCCTCGCACGAGCAGTACTTC

clone_size: NA
d_call: TRBD1
v_call: TRBV6-1
j_call: TRBJ2-3
cdr3_aa: CASSAYRDRSSKDTQYF
cdr3_nt: TGTGCCAGCAGTGCATACCGGGACAGAAGTTCCAAAGATACGCAGTATTTT

clone_size: few
d_call: NA
v_call: TRBV7-8
j_call: TRBJ1-6
cdr3_aa: CASSLGDPNSPLHF
cdr3_nt: TGTGCCAGCAGCTTAGGCGACCCAAATTCACCCCTCCACTTT

clone_size: few
d_call: NA
v_call: TRBV27
j_call: TRBJ2-3
cdr3_aa: CASSTGLTDTQYF
cdr3_nt: TGTGCCAGCAGTACCGGACTCACAGATACGCAGTATTTT

clone_size: few
d_call: TRBD1
v_call: TRBV6-1
j_call: TRBJ1-5
cdr3_aa: CASSEAPGQGNQPQHF
cdr3_nt: TGTGCCAGCAGTGAAGCTCCGGGACAGGGCAATCAGCCCCAGCATTTT

clone_size: many
d_call: TRBD1
v_call: TRBV14
j_call: TRBJ1-1
cdr3_aa: CASSEGQLMNTEAFF
cdr3_nt: TGTGCCAGCAGCGAGGGACAGCTTATGAACACTGAAGCTTTCTTT

clone_size: NA
d_call: NA
v_call: TRBV29-1
j_call: TRBJ1-2
cdr3_aa: CSVVGDGGNYGYTF
cdr3_nt: TGCAGCGTTGTGGGAGACGGTGGTAACTATGGCTACACCTTC

clone_size: few
d_call: TRBD2
v_call: TRBV7-2
j_call: TRBJ2-5
cdr3_aa: CASSSPREGVETQYF
cdr3_nt: TGTGCCAGCAGCTCCCCTCGGGAGGGCGTGGAGACCCAGTACTTC

clone_size: NA
d_call: TRBD1
v_call: TRBV24-1
j_call: TRBJ2-1
cdr3_aa: CATSDPLEGQGLGNEQFF
cdr3_nt: TGTGCCACCAGTGACCCATTAGAGGGACAGGGGCTTGGCAATGAGCAGTTCTTC